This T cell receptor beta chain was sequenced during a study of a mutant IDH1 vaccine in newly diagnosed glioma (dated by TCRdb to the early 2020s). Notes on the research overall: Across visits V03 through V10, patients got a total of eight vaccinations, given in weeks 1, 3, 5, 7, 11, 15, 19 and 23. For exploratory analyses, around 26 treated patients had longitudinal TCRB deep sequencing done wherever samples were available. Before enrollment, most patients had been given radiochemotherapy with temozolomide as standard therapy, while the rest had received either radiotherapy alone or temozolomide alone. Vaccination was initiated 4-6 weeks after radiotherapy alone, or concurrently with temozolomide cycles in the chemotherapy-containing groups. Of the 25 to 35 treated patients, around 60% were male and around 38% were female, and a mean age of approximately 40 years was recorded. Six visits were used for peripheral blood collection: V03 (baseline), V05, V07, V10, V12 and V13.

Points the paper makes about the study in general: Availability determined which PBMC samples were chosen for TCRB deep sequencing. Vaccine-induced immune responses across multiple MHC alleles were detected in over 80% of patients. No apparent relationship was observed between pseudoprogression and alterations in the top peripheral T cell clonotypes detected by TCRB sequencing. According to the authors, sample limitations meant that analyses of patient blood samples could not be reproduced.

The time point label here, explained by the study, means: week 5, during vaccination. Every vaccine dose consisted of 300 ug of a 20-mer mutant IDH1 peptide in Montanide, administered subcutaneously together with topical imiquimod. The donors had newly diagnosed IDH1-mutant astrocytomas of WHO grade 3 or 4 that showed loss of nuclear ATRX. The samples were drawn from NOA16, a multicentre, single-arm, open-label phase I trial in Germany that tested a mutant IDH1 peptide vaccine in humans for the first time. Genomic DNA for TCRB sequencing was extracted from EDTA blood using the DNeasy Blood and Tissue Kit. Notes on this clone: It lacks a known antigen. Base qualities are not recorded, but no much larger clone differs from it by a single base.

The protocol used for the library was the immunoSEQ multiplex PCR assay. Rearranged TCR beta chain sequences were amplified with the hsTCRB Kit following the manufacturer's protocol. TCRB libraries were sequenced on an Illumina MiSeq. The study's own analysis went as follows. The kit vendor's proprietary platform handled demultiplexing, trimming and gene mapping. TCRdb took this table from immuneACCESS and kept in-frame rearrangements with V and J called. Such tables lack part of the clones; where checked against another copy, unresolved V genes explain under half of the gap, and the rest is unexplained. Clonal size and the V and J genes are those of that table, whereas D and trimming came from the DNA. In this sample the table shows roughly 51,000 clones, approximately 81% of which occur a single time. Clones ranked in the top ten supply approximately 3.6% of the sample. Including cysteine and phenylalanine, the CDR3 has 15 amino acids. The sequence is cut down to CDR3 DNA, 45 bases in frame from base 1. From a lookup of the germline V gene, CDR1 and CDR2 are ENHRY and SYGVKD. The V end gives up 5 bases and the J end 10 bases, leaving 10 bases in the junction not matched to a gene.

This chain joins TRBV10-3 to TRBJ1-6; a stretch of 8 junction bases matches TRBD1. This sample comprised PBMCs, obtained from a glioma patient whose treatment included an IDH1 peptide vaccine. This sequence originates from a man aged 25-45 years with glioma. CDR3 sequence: CAISRGQGGNSPLHF. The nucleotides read TGTGCCATCAGTAGAGGACAGGGAGGGAACTCACCCCTCCACTTT.